This is a list of T cell receptor beta chains from one sample in a study of shared clonotypes between healthy human individuals. Generated by immunoSEQ multiplex PCR, the TCRdb table keeps only in-frame clones and is missing some. The table shows 550,000 to 750,000 clones, with roughly 95% occurring only once. The sequenced material came from naive CD8+ T cells sorted from blood. The receptors derive from a woman between 25 and 40 years old in good health. Both conserved end residues are part of each CDR3. A D gene is named only where the DNA matches it firmly. Not every row has a clone size; where given, it reads once, few, many or a size class.

j_gene: TRBJ1-5
v_gene: TRBV27
d_gene: .
abundance: few
CDR3nt: TGTGCCAGCAGCCAAAGCGGGTTAAATCAGCCCCAGCATTTT
CDR3aa: CASSQSGLNQPQHF

j_gene: TRBJ2-7
v_gene: TRBV6-6
d_gene: TRBD2
abundance: .
CDR3nt: TGTGCCACTCCTAGCGGGAGGGCCTACGAGCAGTACTTC
CDR3aa: CATPSGRAYEQYF

j_gene: TRBJ1-5
v_gene: TRBV27
d_gene: .
abundance: few
CDR3nt: TGTGCCAGCAGTTTATCCGGCAATCAGCCCCAGCATTTT
CDR3aa: CASSLSGNQPQHF

j_gene: TRBJ2-2
v_gene: TRBV13
d_gene: .
abundance: .
CDR3nt: TGTGCCAGCAGCTTTGCAGAAACCGGGGAGCTGTTTTTT
CDR3aa: CASSFAETGELFF

j_gene: TRBJ1-5
v_gene: TRBV7-9
d_gene: .
abundance: .
CDR3nt: TGTGCCAGCAGCTTTGGGGGAAATCAGCCCCAGCATTTT
CDR3aa: CASSFGGNQPQHF

j_gene: TRBJ2-7
v_gene: TRBV28
d_gene: .
abundance: once
CDR3nt: TGTGCCAGCAGTTTTGCCGGGGGAATCTACGAGCAGTACTTC
CDR3aa: CASSFAGGIYEQYF

j_gene: TRBJ2-7
v_gene: TRBV7-9
d_gene: .
abundance: .
CDR3nt: TGTGCCAGCAGCTCAACCGACGCGTCTTCCTACGAGCAGTACTTC
CDR3aa: CASSSTDASSYEQYF

j_gene: TRBJ2-3
v_gene: TRBV13
d_gene: .
abundance: .
CDR3nt: TGTGCCAGCAGCTCAGGAGGAAGCACAGATACGCAGTATTTT
CDR3aa: CASSSGGSTDTQYF

j_gene: TRBJ2-7
v_gene: TRBV6-6
d_gene: .
abundance: few
CDR3nt: TGTGCCAGCATGATGGGTTACGAGCAGTACTTC
CDR3aa: CASMMGYEQYF

j_gene: TRBJ2-6
v_gene: TRBV13
d_gene: .
abundance: .
CDR3nt: TGTGCCAGCAGCTCGACAGTAGGGTCTGGGGCCAACGTCCTGACTTTC
CDR3aa: CASSSTVGSGANVLTF

j_gene: TRBJ2-7
v_gene: TRBV11-2
d_gene: TRBD2
abundance: .
CDR3nt: TGTGCCAGCAATAGCGGGAGTGGTTACGAGCAGTACTTC
CDR3aa: CASNSGSGYEQYF

j_gene: TRBJ2-3
v_gene: TRBV7-9
d_gene: .
abundance: .
CDR3nt: TGTGCCAGCAGCCCACCGAGTACAGATACGCAGTATTTT
CDR3aa: CASSPPSTDTQYF

j_gene: TRBJ2-2
v_gene: TRBV13
d_gene: TRBD2
abundance: .
CDR3nt: TGTGCCAGCAGCTTTGGGCTAGCGGGAGGGAACACCGGGGAGCTGTTTTTT
CDR3aa: CASSFGLAGGNTGELFF

j_gene: TRBJ2-3
v_gene: TRBV29-1
d_gene: .
abundance: .
CDR3nt: TGCAGCGCACCAGGGGCCCGCACAGATACGCAGTATTTT
CDR3aa: CSAPGARTDTQYF

j_gene: TRBJ2-7
v_gene: TRBV7-9
d_gene: .
abundance: .
CDR3nt: TGTGCCAGCAGCCCACCGGGACCGCGCTTTTACGAGCAGTACTTC
CDR3aa: CASSPPGPRFYEQYF

j_gene: TRBJ1-1
v_gene: TRBV2
d_gene: TRBD1
abundance: .
CDR3nt: TGTGCCAGCAGAGATAACAGGGGCGCGAACACTGAAGCTTTCTTT
CDR3aa: CASRDNRGANTEAFF

j_gene: TRBJ1-4
v_gene: TRBV5-5
d_gene: .
abundance: .
CDR3nt: TGTGCTAGCAGCCCAACAAATGAGGAAAAACTGTTTTTT
CDR3aa: CASSPTNEEKLFF

j_gene: TRBJ2-1
v_gene: TRBV21-1
d_gene: .
abundance: .
CDR3nt: TGTGCCAGCAGCAAAGAAGTAAGGCTAGCGGGAGAGGAGCAGTTCTTC
CDR3aa: CASSKEVRLAGEEQFF

j_gene: TRBJ2-1
v_gene: TRBV7-9
d_gene: .
abundance: .
CDR3nt: TGTGCCAGCAGCCTCAACAATGAGCAGTTCTTC
CDR3aa: CASSLNNEQFF

j_gene: TRBJ2-1
v_gene: TRBV7-9
d_gene: TRBD2
abundance: .
CDR3nt: TGTGCCAGCAGCACAACTAGCGTTGAGCAGTTCTTC
CDR3aa: CASSTTSVEQFF

j_gene: TRBJ1-4
v_gene: TRBV29-1
d_gene: .
abundance: .
CDR3nt: TGCAGCGTCGTCAAGAATGAAAAACTGTTTTTT
CDR3aa: CSVVKNEKLFF

j_gene: TRBJ1-1
v_gene: TRBV2
d_gene: .
abundance: .
CDR3nt: TGTGCCAGCAGTCCGTACAGGGACGGCACTGAAGCTTTCTTT
CDR3aa: CASSPYRDGTEAFF

j_gene: TRBJ2-7
v_gene: TRBV27
d_gene: TRBD2
abundance: .
CDR3nt: TGTGCCAGCAGCCCGCTCTTGTCTAGCGGCCCCTACGAGCAGTACTTC
CDR3aa: CASSPLLSSGPYEQYF

j_gene: TRBJ2-1
v_gene: TRBV29-1
d_gene: .
abundance: .
CDR3nt: TGCAGCGTTGAAACGGCCGGTGGGGGGAGCACCTACAATGAGCAGTTCTTC
CDR3aa: CSVETAGGGSTYNEQFF

j_gene: TRBJ2-7
v_gene: TRBV5-1
d_gene: TRBD2
abundance: .
CDR3nt: TGCGCCAGCAGCTTACAAGCGGGAGGGCCCCACGAGCAGTACTTC
CDR3aa: CASSLQAGGPHEQYF

j_gene: TRBJ2-2
v_gene: TRBV28
d_gene: .
abundance: few
CDR3nt: TGTGCCAGCAGTTTATATAGCGGGAACACCGGGGAGCTGTTTTTT
CDR3aa: CASSLYSGNTGELFF

j_gene: TRBJ1-1
v_gene: TRBV11-2
d_gene: .
abundance: .
CDR3nt: TGTGCCAGCAGCTTGACCCTTTTGGGGGGGGCTGAAGCTTTCTTT
CDR3aa: CASSLTLLGGAEAFF

j_gene: TRBJ2-7
v_gene: TRBV9
d_gene: TRBD1
abundance: .
CDR3nt: TGTGCCAGCTCGCTGCGGGACAGGGCCACCTACGAGCAGTACTTC
CDR3aa: CASSLRDRATYEQYF

j_gene: TRBJ2-2
v_gene: TRBV21-1
d_gene: .
abundance: .
CDR3nt: TGTGCCAGCAGCACCTCCGGGACAGGGGTTATCGGGGAGCTGTTTTTT
CDR3aa: CASSTSGTGVIGELFF

j_gene: TRBJ2-7
v_gene: TRBV28
d_gene: .
abundance: .
CDR3nt: TGTGCCAGCAGTTTCTCTAGGAACTACGAGCAGTACTTC
CDR3aa: CASSFSRNYEQYF

j_gene: TRBJ2-1
v_gene: TRBV7-6
d_gene: TRBD1
abundance: .
CDR3nt: TGTGCCAGCAGCCCGACAGGGGATGAGCAGTTCTTC
CDR3aa: CASSPTGDEQFF

j_gene: TRBJ2-7
v_gene: TRBV6-5
d_gene: TRBD2
abundance: .
CDR3nt: TGTGCCAGCAGTTACTCGGCGGGGGTGACCCTCTACGAGCAGTACTTC
CDR3aa: CASSYSAGVTLYEQYF

j_gene: TRBJ2-3
v_gene: TRBV19
d_gene: .
abundance: .
CDR3nt: TGTGCCAGTAGTACCCGACTAGCAGATACGCAGTATTTT
CDR3aa: CASSTRLADTQYF

j_gene: TRBJ1-5
v_gene: TRBV27
d_gene: .
abundance: .
CDR3nt: TGTGCCAGCAGTTTACGGGCAGCCTTTCAGCCCCAGCATTTT
CDR3aa: CASSLRAAFQPQHF

j_gene: TRBJ2-1
v_gene: TRBV5-6
d_gene: TRBD1
abundance: .
CDR3nt: TGTGCCAGCAGCCCGGGACAGGGGAACAATGAGCAGTTCTTC
CDR3aa: CASSPGQGNNEQFF

j_gene: TRBJ2-2
v_gene: TRBV11-2
d_gene: TRBD2
abundance: .
CDR3nt: TGTGCCAGCAGCTTAGAATCTAGCGGGAACACCGGGGAGCTGTTTTTT
CDR3aa: CASSLESSGNTGELFF

j_gene: TRBJ2-1
v_gene: TRBV4-1
d_gene: .
abundance: .
CDR3nt: TGCGCCAGCAGCCACCTTCGGGACAATGAGCAGTTCTTC
CDR3aa: CASSHLRDNEQFF

j_gene: TRBJ1-1
v_gene: TRBV13
d_gene: .
abundance: .
CDR3nt: TGTGCCAGCAGCTTAGACCGGAACACTGAAGCTTTCTTT
CDR3aa: CASSLDRNTEAFF

j_gene: TRBJ2-2
v_gene: TRBV6-1
d_gene: TRBD1
abundance: .
CDR3nt: TGTGCCAGCAGGGGCTACAGGGGCGAGCTGTTTTTT
CDR3aa: CASRGYRGELFF

j_gene: TRBJ1-1
v_gene: TRBV19
d_gene: TRBD1
abundance: .
CDR3nt: TGTGCCAGTAGTATATGGACAGGGAACACTGAAGCTTTCTTT
CDR3aa: CASSIWTGNTEAFF

j_gene: TRBJ2-3
v_gene: TRBV7-9
d_gene: .
abundance: .
CDR3nt: TGTGCCAGCAGCTTAGATTATACGCAGTATTTT
CDR3aa: CASSLDYTQYF

j_gene: TRBJ2-1
v_gene: TRBV27
d_gene: TRBD1
abundance: .
CDR3nt: TGTGCCAGCAGTTTAGAGGGGGCGGGTATTGATGAGCAGTTCTTC
CDR3aa: CASSLEGAGIDEQFF

j_gene: TRBJ1-5
v_gene: TRBV5-6
d_gene: .
abundance: .
CDR3nt: TGTGCCAGCAGCCCTTGGGCCGGGGGAGTAACCCAGCCCCAGCATTTT
CDR3aa: CASSPWAGGVTQPQHF

j_gene: TRBJ2-7
v_gene: TRBV9
d_gene: TRBD2
abundance: .
CDR3nt: TGTGCCAGCAGCGGCCGAGCGGGACCCTACGAGCAGTACTTC
CDR3aa: CASSGRAGPYEQYF

j_gene: TRBJ2-1
v_gene: TRBV27
d_gene: TRBD2
abundance: .
CDR3nt: TGTGCCAGCAGCTTCGGGACTAGCGGGACTTCTGAGCAGTTCTTC
CDR3aa: CASSFGTSGTSEQFF

j_gene: TRBJ2-1
v_gene: TRBV28
d_gene: .
abundance: .
CDR3nt: TGTGCCAGCAGTCAATACTACAATGAGCAGTTCTTC
CDR3aa: CASSQYYNEQFF

j_gene: TRBJ2-3
v_gene: TRBV10-3
d_gene: TRBD2
abundance: .
CDR3nt: TGTGCCATCAGTGAGTCGGGCGCTAGCGGGATCGCAGATACGCAGTATTTT
CDR3aa: CAISESGASGIADTQYF

j_gene: TRBJ1-4
v_gene: TRBV9
d_gene: TRBD1
abundance: .
CDR3nt: TGTGCCAGCAGCGTAGCAGGGGGCTTTCGAGAAAAACTGTTTTTT
CDR3aa: CASSVAGGFREKLFF

j_gene: TRBJ2-7
v_gene: TRBV4-1
d_gene: TRBD2
abundance: .
CDR3nt: TGCGCCAGCAGCCCCCAGCGGGAGGCCTACGAGCAGTACTTC
CDR3aa: CASSPQREAYEQYF

j_gene: TRBJ2-7
v_gene: TRBV27
d_gene: .
abundance: .
CDR3nt: TGTGCCAGCAGTTTACTTGCGGGAACCTACGAGCAGTACTTC
CDR3aa: CASSLLAGTYEQYF

j_gene: TRBJ2-1
v_gene: TRBV9
d_gene: TRBD2
abundance: .
CDR3nt: TGTGCCAGCAGCGTAGTGGGTAGCGGGAAAAGCTCCTACAATGAGCAGTTCTTC
CDR3aa: CASSVVGSGKSSYNEQFF

j_gene: TRBJ2-7
v_gene: TRBV2
d_gene: TRBD2
abundance: .
CDR3nt: TGTGCCAGCAGTGAGGGACTAGCGGGAGGTCTCTACGAGCAGTACTTC
CDR3aa: CASSEGLAGGLYEQYF

j_gene: TRBJ1-1
v_gene: TRBV2
d_gene: .
abundance: .
CDR3nt: TGTGCCAGTTTGTCAGGCCTCGGGCACACTGAAGCTTTCTTT
CDR3aa: CASLSGLGHTEAFF

j_gene: TRBJ1-1
v_gene: TRBV28
d_gene: TRBD1
abundance: .
CDR3nt: TGTGCCAGCAGTCAGGACAGGGGGCGGACTGAAGCTTTCTTT
CDR3aa: CASSQDRGRTEAFF

j_gene: TRBJ2-1
v_gene: TRBV7-8
d_gene: .
abundance: .
CDR3nt: TGTGCCAGCAGCTTAGCCCTCTCCGCGCAGGGGAGCTCCTACAATGAGCAGTTCTTC
CDR3aa: CASSLALSAQGSSYNEQFF

j_gene: TRBJ2-1
v_gene: TRBV5-4
d_gene: TRBD2
abundance: .
CDR3nt: TGTGCCAGCAGCTCGGGACTAGCGGGATACAATGAGCAGTTCTTC
CDR3aa: CASSSGLAGYNEQFF